The TCR beta chain described here comes from a study of resident and recirculating memory T cells in vitiligo. Trimming took off 4 bases at V and 3 bases at J, with 19 bases between the two ends. Germline V gene lookup returns CDR1 LNHDA and CDR2 SQIVND (reference sequence). The CDR3 contains 17 residues. The protocol was immunoSEQ multiplex PCR, while the TCRdb copy is restricted to in-frame clones and leaves out a portion. The sample consists of some 70,000 clones, approximately 90% of them appearing once. This receptor was taken from a male donor with vitiligo. The sample consisted of blood. The gene calls are TRBV19 and TRBJ2-4; D possibly corresponds to TRBD1 (6 bases). The CDR3 sequence: CASSRRTVDDGKNIQYF. The CDR3 DNA follows: TGTGCCAGTAGTAGGCGGACAGTCGACGATGGCAAAAACATTCAGTACTTC.